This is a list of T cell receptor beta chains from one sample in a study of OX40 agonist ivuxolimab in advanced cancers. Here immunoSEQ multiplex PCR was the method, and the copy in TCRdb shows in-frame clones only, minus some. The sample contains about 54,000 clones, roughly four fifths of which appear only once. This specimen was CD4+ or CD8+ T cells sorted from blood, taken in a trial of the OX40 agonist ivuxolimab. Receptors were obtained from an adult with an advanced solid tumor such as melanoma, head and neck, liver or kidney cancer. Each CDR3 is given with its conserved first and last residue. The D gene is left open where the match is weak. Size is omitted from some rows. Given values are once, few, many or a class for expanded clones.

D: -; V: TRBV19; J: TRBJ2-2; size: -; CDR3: CASSIGDPGRANTGELFF; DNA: TGTGCCAGTAGTATAGGGGACCCAGGGAGAGCTAACACCGGGGAGCTGTTTTTT
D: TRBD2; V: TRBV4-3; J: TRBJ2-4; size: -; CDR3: CASSQATPGSSGQLAKNIQYF; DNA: TGCGCCAGCAGCCAAGCGACGCCGGGCTCTAGCGGGCAGCTAGCCAAAAACATTCAGTACTTC
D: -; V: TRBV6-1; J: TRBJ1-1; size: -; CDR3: CASSEVRDKDEAFF; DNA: TGTGCCAGCAGTGAAGTCCGGGACAAGGATGAAGCTTTCTTT
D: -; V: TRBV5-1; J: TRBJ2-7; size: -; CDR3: CASSLGGSLTYEQYF; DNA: TGCGCCAGCAGCTTGGGGGGCAGTCTAACCTACGAGCAGTACTTC
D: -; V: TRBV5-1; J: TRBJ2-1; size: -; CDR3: CASSRLQGDEQFF; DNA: TGCGCCAGCAGCCGACTTCAAGGGGATGAGCAGTTCTTC
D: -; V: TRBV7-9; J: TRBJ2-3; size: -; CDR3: CASSLEGVSTDTQYF; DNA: TGTGCCAGCAGCTTGGAGGGGGTATCCACAGATACGCAGTATTTT
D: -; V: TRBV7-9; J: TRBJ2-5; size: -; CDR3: CASSLEGNSGQETQYF; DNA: TGTGCCAGCAGCTTAGAAGGAAATTCCGGGCAAGAGACCCAGTACTTC
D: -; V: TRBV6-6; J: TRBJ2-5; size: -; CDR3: CASSYSLQRQETQYF; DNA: TGTGCCAGCAGTTACTCCCTCCAGAGGCAAGAGACCCAGTACTTC
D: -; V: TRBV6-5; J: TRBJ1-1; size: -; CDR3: CASSYLEGNTEAFF; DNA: TGTGCCAGCAGTTATTTGGAGGGTAACACTGAAGCTTTCTTT
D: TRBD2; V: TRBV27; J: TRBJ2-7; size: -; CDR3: CATTGAGGPYEQYF; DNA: TGTGCCACCACCGGGGCGGGAGGGCCGTACGAGCAGTACTTC
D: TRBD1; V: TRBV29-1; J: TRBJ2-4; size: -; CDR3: CSVVVRGQGAKNIQYF; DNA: TGCAGCGTTGTAGTCAGGGGGCAAGGAGCCAAAAACATTCAGTACTTC
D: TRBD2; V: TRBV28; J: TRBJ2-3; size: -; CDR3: CASSLGGGSRRTDTQYF; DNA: TGTGCCAGCAGTTTGGGGGGGGGATCTAGGCGCACAGATACGCAGTATTTT
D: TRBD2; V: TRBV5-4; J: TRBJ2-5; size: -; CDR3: CASSSEAGARQETQYF; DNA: TGTGCCAGCAGCTCCGAGGCGGGAGCGCGACAAGAGACCCAGTACTTC
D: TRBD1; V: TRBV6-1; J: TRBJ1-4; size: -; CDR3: CASSLDRGHEKLFF; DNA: TGTGCCAGCAGTCTCGACAGGGGGCATGAAAAACTGTTTTTT
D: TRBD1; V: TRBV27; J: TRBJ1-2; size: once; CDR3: CASSLRTGDGYTF; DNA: TGTGCCAGCAGTTTAAGGACAGGAGATGGCTACACCTTC
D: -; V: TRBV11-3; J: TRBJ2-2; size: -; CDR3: CASSQTTSGGELFF; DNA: TGTGCCAGCAGCCAGACGACTAGTGGCGGGGAGCTGTTTTTT
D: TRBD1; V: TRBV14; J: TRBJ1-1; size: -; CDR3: CASSPLTGWDTEAFF; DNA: TGTGCCAGCAGCCCCTTGACAGGGTGGGACACTGAAGCTTTCTTT
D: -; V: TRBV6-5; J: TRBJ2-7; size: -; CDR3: CASSRTGRADYEQYF; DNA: TGTGCCAGCAGTCGTACAGGGAGGGCGGACTACGAGCAGTACTTC
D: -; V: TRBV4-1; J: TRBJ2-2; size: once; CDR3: CASSQVAPPNTGELFF; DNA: TGCGCCAGCAGCCAAGTTGCACCACCGAACACCGGGGAGCTGTTTTTT
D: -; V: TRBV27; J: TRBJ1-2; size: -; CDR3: CASSLTDSYGYTF; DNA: TGTGCCAGCAGTCTCACGGACAGTTATGGCTACACCTTC
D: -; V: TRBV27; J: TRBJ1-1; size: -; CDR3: CASSWGRGLNTEAFF; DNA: TGTGCCAGCAGTTGGGGGCGGGGTTTGAACACTGAAGCTTTCTTT
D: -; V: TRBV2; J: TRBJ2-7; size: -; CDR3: CASNQDTSYEQYF; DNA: TGTGCCAGCAACCAAGACACTTCCTACGAGCAGTACTTC
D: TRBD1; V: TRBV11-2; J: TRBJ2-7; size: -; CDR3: CASSLDLGTGAYEQYF; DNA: TGTGCCAGCAGCTTGGACCTCGGGACAGGGGCATACGAGCAGTACTTC
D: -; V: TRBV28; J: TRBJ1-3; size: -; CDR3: CASSHPGQAGNTIYF; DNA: TGTGCCAGCAGTCACCCGGGCCAGGCTGGAAACACCATATATTTT
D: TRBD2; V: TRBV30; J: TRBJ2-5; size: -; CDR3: CAWSVLTSGSTETQYF; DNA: TGTGCCTGGAGTGTACTAACTAGCGGGAGTACAGAGACCCAGTACTTC
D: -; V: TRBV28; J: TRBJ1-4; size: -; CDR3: CASTPGGSGEKLFF; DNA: TGTGCCAGCACCCCTGGAGGCAGCGGGGAAAAACTGTTTTTT
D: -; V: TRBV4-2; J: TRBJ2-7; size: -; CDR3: CASSQVEGSYEQYF; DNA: TGTGCCAGCAGCCAAGTAGAGGGGAGCTACGAGCAGTACTTC
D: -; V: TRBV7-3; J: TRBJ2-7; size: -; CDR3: CASSLMQGGEQYF; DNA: TGTGCCAGCAGCCTAATGCAGGGGGGCGAGCAGTACTTC